This TCR beta chain is drawn from a study of cytomegalovirus exposure and HLA in healthy donors. In germline, CDR1 is SGDLS, CDR2 YYNGEE. The CDR3 runs to 15 residues. Trimming shortened V by 0 bases and J by 1 base, and 8 bases separated the two germline ends. The PCR used 60 Vbeta and 13 Jbeta primers. Clones were read by immunoSEQ multiplex PCR, and TCRdb kept only the in-frame ones, dropping some. The sample lists 150,000 or so clones; more than 70% were seen once. Whole-study findings and limits: Association with HLA alleles at 0.05 false discovery rate was found for around 15,000 TCR beta sequences in a later analysis. Roughly uniform depth of sequencing across donors was assumed in presence/absence analyses.

With regard to this clone: Antigen specificity is unknown.

V gene TRBV9 combines with J gene TRBJ1-5; D may be TRBD1 (5 bases). The source of this sequence is a male donor in good health and CMV-seronegative. The sequenced material came from PBMCs. The CDR3 bases are TGTGCCAGCAGCGTAGATAGGGGAAGCAATCAGCCCCAGCATTTT. The encoded protein is CASSVDRGSNQPQHF. The full variable domain, in which reference TRBV9 and TRBJ1-5 provide the parts outside the CDR3, is DSGVTQTPKHLITATGQRVTLRCSPRSGDLSVYWYQQSLDQGLQFLIQYYNGEERAKGNILERFSAQQFPDLHSELNLSSLELGDSALYFCASSVDRGSNQPQHFGDGTRLSIL.